The 6 T cell receptor beta chains listed next were all sequenced from one sample in a study of T cell repertoires in cytomegalovirus infection. Their antigen targets remain unknown. TCRdb recomputed calls from the reads with MiXCR, one row per CDR3 protein. The sample gives 50,000 to 60,000 distinct CDR3 sequences, around 20% of which show up once; about 80% is in the top ten. Specimen: CD8+ T cells from cultured PBMCs, collected from culture after CMV antigen stimulation. Source of these receptors: a human donor in good health (CMV status not recorded). Some clones in this sample may be carry-over from other donors' samples.

Here the CDR3 DNA reads TGTGCCAGTGATGCTAGCGGGGGGAGCACAGATACGCAGTATTTT. This sequence encodes CASDASGGSTDTQYF. The chain couples TRBV19 to TRBJ2-3; TRBD2 matches 11 bases. CDR3 length: 15 residues. The trim removed 8 bases at V and 0 bases at J, leaving 4 bases unmatched. The germline V gene encodes CDR1 LNHDA and CDR2 SQIVND (reference sequence).

V and J are TRBV7-8 and TRBJ1-5; D is unresolved. V shed 1 base and J shed 4 bases, with 11 bases lying between them. Per the germline V gene, CDR1 is SGHVS and CDR2 is FQNEAQ. The CDR3 is made up of 15 amino acids. The CDR3 coding sequence is TGTGCCAGCAGCTTAGAGAGGAAGAAGAATCAGCCCCAGCATTTT. This encodes CASSLERKKNQPQHF.

The chain employs TRBV9 and TRBJ2-7; a possible D gene is TRBD2 (5 bases). The V gene lost 4 bases and the J gene lost 7 bases, with 12 bases spanning the gap. The CDR3 loop spans 12 amino acids. Germline V gene data show CDR1 as SGDLS and CDR2 as YYNGEE. CDR3 nucleotide sequence: TGTGCCAGCAGCAGAGGGCTAGGAGAGCAGTACTTC. Translated: CASSRGLGEQYF.

The chain employs TRBV6-1 and TRBJ2-6; perhaps TRBD2 as D (5 bases). CDR1 and CDR2 (germline): MNHNS, SASEGT. Trimming took off 7 bases at V and 0 bases at J, with 7 bases between the two ends. The CDR3 sequence is 14 residues long. The CDR3 nucleotides read TGTGCCAGCAACGAGGGCTCTGGGGCCAACGTCCTGACTTTC. This sequence encodes CASNEGSGANVLTF.

This clonotype was seen at least ten times. The rearrangement joins TRBV2 to TRBJ2-2; 8 bases map to TRBD1. The V and J ends lost 1 base and 1 base, in that order; junction bases with no gene match: 8. This CDR3 comprises 18 residues. The germline gives CDR1 SNHLY, CDR2 FYNNEI. Here the CDR3 DNA reads TGTGCCAGCAGTGAAGTTCGGGACAGGAGTTTGAACACCGGGGAGCTGTTTTTT. Translated, it gives CASSEVRDRSLNTGELFF.

This clonotype was counted a few times. This CDR3 is CARPQGGGGYTF. The CDR3, as DNA: TGTGCCAGACCACAGGGAGGGGGAGGCTACACCTTC. This chain connects TRBV7-2 to TRBJ1-2; a possible D gene is TRBD1 (6 bases). The CDR3 runs to 12 residues. CDR1 is SGHTA and CDR2 is FQGNSA in the germline V gene. V lost 9 bases and J 8 bases, leaving 16 bases between the germline ends.